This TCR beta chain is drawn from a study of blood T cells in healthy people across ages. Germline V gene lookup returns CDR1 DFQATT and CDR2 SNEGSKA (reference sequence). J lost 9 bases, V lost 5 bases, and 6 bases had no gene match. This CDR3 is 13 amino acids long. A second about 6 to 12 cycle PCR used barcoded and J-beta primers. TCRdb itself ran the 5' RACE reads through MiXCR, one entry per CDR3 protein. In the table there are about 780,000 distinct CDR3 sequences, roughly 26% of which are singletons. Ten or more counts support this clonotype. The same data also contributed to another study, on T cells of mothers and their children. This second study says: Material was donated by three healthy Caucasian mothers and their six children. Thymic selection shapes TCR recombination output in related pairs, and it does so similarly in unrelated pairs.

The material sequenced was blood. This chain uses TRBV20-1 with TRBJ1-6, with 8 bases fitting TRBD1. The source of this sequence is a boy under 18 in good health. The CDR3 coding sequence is TGCAGTGCTCCCAGGGGGCAGGGTTCACCCCTCCACTTT. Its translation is CSAPRGQGSPLHF.